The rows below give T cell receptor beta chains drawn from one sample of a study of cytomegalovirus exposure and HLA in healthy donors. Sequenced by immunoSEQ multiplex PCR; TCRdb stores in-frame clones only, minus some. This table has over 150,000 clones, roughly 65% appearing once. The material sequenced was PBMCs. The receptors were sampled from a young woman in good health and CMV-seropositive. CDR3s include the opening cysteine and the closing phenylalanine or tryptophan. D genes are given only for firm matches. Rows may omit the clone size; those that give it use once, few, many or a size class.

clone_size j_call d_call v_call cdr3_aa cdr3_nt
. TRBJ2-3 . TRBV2 CASSELDTQYF TGTGCCAGCAGTGAACTGGATACGCAGTATTTT
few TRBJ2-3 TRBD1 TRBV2 CASSGTGGADTQYF TGTGCCAGCAGTGGGACAGGGGGCGCAGATACGCAGTATTTT
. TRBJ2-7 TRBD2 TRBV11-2 CASSFNSGGYEQYF TGTGCCAGCAGCTTCAATAGCGGGGGCTACGAGCAGTACTTC
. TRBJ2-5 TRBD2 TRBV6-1 CASRNSGSGRETQYF TGTGCCAGTCGAAATAGCGGGAGTGGGCGCGAGACCCAGTACTTC
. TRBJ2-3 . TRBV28 CAIIGNSWRGHPDTQYF TGTGCCATCATTGGGAACAGTTGGCGGGGCCATCCAGATACGCAGTATTTT
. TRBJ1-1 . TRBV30 CAWSEITGFTEAFF TGTGCCTGGAGTGAGATCACAGGGTTTACAGAAGCTTTCTTT
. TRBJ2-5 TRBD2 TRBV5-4 CASSQGLAGRETQYF TGTGCCAGCAGCCAAGGACTAGCGGGGAGAGAGACCCAGTACTTC
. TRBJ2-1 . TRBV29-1 CSVQVGGTSYNEQFF TGCAGCGTTCAAGTAGGCGGGACCTCCTACAATGAGCAGTTCTTC
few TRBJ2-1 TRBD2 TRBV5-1 CASSSSAGGLYNEQFF TGCGCCAGCAGCTCATCAGCGGGGGGGCTCTACAATGAGCAGTTCTTC
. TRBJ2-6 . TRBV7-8 CASSLVTTGSSGANVLTF TGTGCCAGCAGCTTAGTTACTACGGGGAGCTCTGGGGCCAACGTCCTGACTTTC
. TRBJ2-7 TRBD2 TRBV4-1 CASSREIPGLAAYEQYF TGCGCCAGCAGCCGAGAGATACCGGGACTAGCGGCCTACGAGCAGTACTTC